Sequencing of this T cell receptor beta chain was carried out in a study of blood T cell repertoires in COVID-19. Looking at the study overall: Collection of acute and convalescent COVID-19 samples took place in the United States, Italy and Spain. Nucleic acid was either cDNA or gDNA, and it came from T cells, B-cell-depleted T cells, or PBMCs.

Method: immunoSEQ multiplex PCR; TCRdb's copy keeps in-frame clones and lacks some. This table holds around 39,000 clones, about 86% found once. Germline CDR1 reads MNHEY; CDR2 reads SMNVEV (reference sequence). Deletions cut 3 bases from V and 5 bases from J, with 7 bases between. The CDR3 has 13 residues. The sample comprised peripheral blood. The clonotype comes from a man aged 40-49 years with active COVID-19. The chain has TRBV27 and TRBJ1-4; D is unresolved. The CDR3 spells CASSFSGNEKLFF. In nucleotides, the CDR3 is TGTGCCAGCAGTTTTTCGGGAAATGAAAAACTGTTTTTT.